Listed below are T cell receptor beta chains from one sample, sequenced in a study of human thymus T cells. Data came from immunoSEQ multiplex PCR; TCRdb stores just in-frame clones and leaves some out. The table has around 120,000 clones, 90% to 95% seen once. The sample was thymus tissue. The source is a boy under two years old with a congenital heart defect but otherwise immunologically healthy. Each CDR3 is given with its conserved first and last residue. The D gene is left open where the match is weak. The size field is filled for only some rows; it gives once, few, many or a size class.

j_gene	d_gene	abundance	v_gene	CDR3aa	CDR3nt
TRBJ1-1	.	few	TRBV27	CASSLSAGTALNTEAFF	TGTGCCAGCAGTTTATCGGCCGGGACGGCCCTTAACACTGAAGCTTTCTTT
TRBJ1-2	TRBD1	once	TRBV28	CASSSPWGRGRSRGDYGYTF	TGTGCCAGCAGTAGTCCATGGGGCAGGGGGCGTTCCCGAGGGGACTATGGCTACACCTTC
TRBJ2-7	TRBD2	.	TRBV28	CASSFSRGDYEQYF	TGTGCCAGCAGTTTCTCTCGGGGGGACTACGAGCAGTACTTC
TRBJ2-7	TRBD1	.	TRBV6-1	CASSAARGQGLEQYF	TGTGCCAGCAGTGCAGCCAGGGGACAGGGATTAGAGCAGTACTTC
TRBJ1-5	TRBD1	.	TRBV5-1	CASSLRTGISQPQHF	TGCGCCAGCAGCTTACGGACAGGGATAAGTCAGCCCCAGCATTTT
TRBJ1-1	.	.	TRBV5-4	CASSSQTPEAFF	TGTGCCAGCAGCTCCCAGACACCTGAAGCTTTCTTT
TRBJ1-2	TRBD1	.	TRBV7-9	CASSSWTGDGYTF	TGTGCCAGCAGCTCCTGGACAGGGGATGGCTACACCTTC
TRBJ1-1	.	.	TRBV6-1	CASSENDRPIRANTEAFF	TGTGCCAGCAGTGAGAACGACAGGCCCATCAGGGCGAACACTGAAGCTTTCTTT
TRBJ1-2	.	.	TRBV20-1	CSARQGNGYTF	TGCAGTGCTAGGCAGGGGAATGGCTACACCTTC
TRBJ1-1	.	once	TRBV6-5	CASSPSGEVTEAFF	TGTGCCAGCAGTCCCTCGGGGGAGGTCACTGAAGCTTTCTTT
TRBJ2-2	TRBD2	.	TRBV19	CASRSLAVTGELFF	TGTGCCAGTAGGAGTCTAGCGGTCACCGGGGAGCTGTTTTTT
TRBJ1-6	.	.	TRBV28	CASSPLSSYNSPLHF	TGTGCCAGCAGCCCGCTCAGCTCCTATAATTCACCCCTCCACTTT